This T cell receptor (beta chain) was sequenced in a study of preoperative IRX-2 immunotherapy in early breast cancer (dated by TCRdb to the late 2010s). The label giving this sample's treatment or condition can be read as: preoperative locoregional IRX-2 cytokine immunotherapy. The samples were obtained from a phase Ib study that tested preoperative, locoregional IRX-2 cytokine immunotherapy designed to prime immune responses. Before surgery, IRX-2 was given to the donors, who were patients with early-stage breast cancer. On this clone itself: Its antigen target is currently unknown. No base-level quality is on record; no much larger clone is a single base apart.

CDR1 and CDR2 are drawn from the germline V gene (reference sequence): GTSNPN, SVGIG. The germline ends are 19 bases apart after V is trimmed by 0 bases and J by 2 bases. The CDR3 runs 17 residues from the cysteine to the phenylalanine. The retained sequence is limited to the CDR3, 51 bases, with the frame set at the first base. Library preparation was by the immunoSEQ multiplex PCR assay. Not all clones reach the TCRdb copy of this immuneACCESS table, which keeps in-frame sequences only. Checked studies attribute under half of the gap to unresolved V genes and leave the rest unexplained. The sample table records about 89,000 clones; roughly 88% of these occur just once. Around 2.1% of the sample is taken by the ten largest.

This sequence uses TRBV30 and TRBJ2-5; the D gene is unclear. This clonotype originated in a human donor with breast cancer. The specimen comprised tumor tissue, sampled after IRX-2 immunotherapy. The CDR3 loop reads CAWSVEVGSALQETQYF. The base sequence is TGTGCCTGGAGTGTAGAAGTTGGATCAGCTTTACAAGAGACCCAGTACTTC.